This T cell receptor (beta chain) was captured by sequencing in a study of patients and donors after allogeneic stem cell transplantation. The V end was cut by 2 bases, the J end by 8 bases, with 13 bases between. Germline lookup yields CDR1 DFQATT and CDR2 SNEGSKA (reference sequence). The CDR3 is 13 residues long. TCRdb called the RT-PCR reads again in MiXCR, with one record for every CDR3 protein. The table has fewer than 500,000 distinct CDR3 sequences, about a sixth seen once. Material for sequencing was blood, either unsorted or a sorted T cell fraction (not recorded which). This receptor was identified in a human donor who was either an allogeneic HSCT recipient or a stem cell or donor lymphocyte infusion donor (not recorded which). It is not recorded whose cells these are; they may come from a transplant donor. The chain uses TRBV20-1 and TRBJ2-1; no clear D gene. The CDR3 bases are TGCAGTGCTAGACCACGGACCTTCGATGAGCAGTTCTTC. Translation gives CSARPRTFDEQFF.